This T cell receptor beta chain was sequenced in a study of blood T cell repertoires in COVID-19. Study as a whole: PBMCs, B-cell-depleted T cells, or T cells were the source of the cDNA or gDNA that made up the material.

In the original workflow: Reference gene primer amplification gave estimated nucleated cell counts. Generated by immunoSEQ multiplex PCR, the TCRdb table keeps only in-frame clones and is missing some. The V and J calls and clone size come from that table; D and trimming were worked out from the DNA. Of 120,000 or so clones in the sample, around four fifths were seen once. There are a few counts of this clone. The germline gives CDR1 LGHNA, CDR2 YSLEER. This CDR3 has 14 amino acids. V shed 4 bases and J 8 bases; nucleotides not matched to a gene: 7. Sequencing used peripheral blood. The V and J genes are TRBV4-3 and TRBJ1-2, with 10 nucleotides matching TRBD1. The clonotype comes from a human donor in a cohort sampled during active COVID-19. DNA of the CDR3: TGCGCCAGCAGCCGAAGCGGACAGGGGGACGGCTACACCTTC. Translating it yields CASSRSGQGDGYTF.